The rows below give T cell receptor beta chains drawn from one sample of a study of PD-L1 blockade in urothelial cancer. Measured with immunoSEQ multiplex PCR; TCRdb has only the in-frame clones, and not every one. The data contain around 53,000 clones, over 70% of them singletons. The sample here was PBMCs, taken around atezolizumab (anti-PD-L1) treatment. The source of these receptors is a man in his forties with urothelial cancer. CDR3s include the opening cysteine and the closing phenylalanine or tryptophan. D genes are given only for firm matches. Clone size, where shown, is once, few, many, or a class for clones that have expanded.

>TRBJ2-5|TRBD1|.|TRBV28
TGTGCCAGCAGTTTCGTCACCGGGACAGGGGTTAAGACCCAGTACTTC
CASSFVTGTGVKTQYF
>TRBJ2-7|.|.|TRBV19
TGTGCCAGTAGTATCCTCGGCGGAAACCAGTACTTC
CASSILGGNQYF
>TRBJ2-2|TRBD2|.|TRBV28
TGTGCCAGCAGTCCCCCGTCTAGCGGAAACACCGGGGAGCTGTTTTTT
CASSPPSSGNTGELFF
>TRBJ2-7|TRBD2|.|TRBV27
TGTGCCAGCAGTTATCTAGCGGGAGACCATACCTACGAGCAGTACTTC
CASSYLAGDHTYEQYF
>TRBJ2-2|.|.|TRBV2
TGTGCCAGCAGCGAGGCGGGGACGGTGGCCGGGGAGCTGTTTTTT
CASSEAGTVAGELFF
>TRBJ2-7|.|.|TRBV29-1
TGCAGCGTTGCCCCAGGGGCCTACGAGCAGTACTTC
CSVAPGAYEQYF
>TRBJ1-5|.|few|TRBV7-6
TGTGCCAGCAGCTCTCTAAGTTACAATCAGCCCCAGCATTTT
CASSSLSYNQPQHF
>TRBJ1-1|TRBD1|few|TRBV27
TGTGCCAGCAGCACACGGACAGGCATTAACACTGAAGCTTTCTTT
CASSTRTGINTEAFF
>TRBJ1-2|TRBD1|.|TRBV2
TGTGCCAGCAAATTCCAGACAGGGCCCTATGGCTACACCTTC
CASKFQTGPYGYTF
>TRBJ2-1|TRBD2|.|TRBV20-1
TGCAAAGCGGGAGGGCCGGGTGAGCAGTTCTTC
CKAGGPGEQFF
>TRBJ1-5|TRBD1|.|TRBV19
TGTGCCAGTAGTTTGAGGGGGACAGGGGCCGCCGTGTCGAGGCAGCCCCAGCATTTT
CASSLRGTGAAVSRQPQHF
>TRBJ2-5|.|once|TRBV4-2
TGTGCCAGCAGCCAAGATGGGCTAGCGAGGGAGACCCAGTACTTC
CASSQDGLARETQYF
>TRBJ2-3|.|.|TRBV10-3
TGTGCCATCAGTGATAGCGGTCTAGCACGCACAGATACGCAGTATTTT
CAISDSGLARTDTQYF
>TRBJ1-1|.|.|TRBV7-2
TGTGCCAGCTCCCAGGGTGGGACTGAAGCTTTCTTT
CASSQGGTEAFF
>TRBJ2-1|.|.|TRBV7-9
TGTGCCAGCAGCCGTCAAGCTTTATCAGGGGCGCCTGAGCAGTTCTTC
CASSRQALSGAPEQFF
>TRBJ2-7|TRBD1|.|TRBV30
TGTGCCTGGAGTGCCCCCCCGGGACAGCGAAACGAGCAGTACTTC
CAWSAPPGQRNEQYF
>TRBJ2-7|TRBD2|.|TRBV19
TGTGCCAGTAGTTTAGCGGGAGGAAGCGAGCAGTACTTC
CASSLAGGSEQYF
>TRBJ2-1|TRBD2|.|TRBV7-2
TGTGCCAGCAGCCCTGGACTAGTCTACAATGAGCAGTTCTTC
CASSPGLVYNEQFF
>TRBJ1-5|.|.|TRBV28
TGTGCCAGCAGTCCCGGAGGGGTTCAGCCCCAGCATTTT
CASSPGGVQPQHF
>TRBJ2-1|TRBD2|.|TRBV7-8
TGTGCCAGCAGCTTAGAAGGCGGGAGGAGTGATAATGAGCAGTTCTTC
CASSLEGGRSDNEQFF
>TRBJ1-1|.|.|TRBV2
TGTGCCAGCAGTGAACAGGCACAACCTGAAGCTTTCTTT
CASSEQAQPEAFF
>TRBJ2-7|.|.|TRBV27
TGTGCCAGCAGTCCCGAGAGATTAAGCTACGAGCAGTACTTC
CASSPERLSYEQYF
>TRBJ2-7|TRBD1|few|TRBV5-4
TGTGCCAGCAGCCAAAAATCTGGGGGACAGCTATCATACGAGCAGTACTTC
CASSQKSGGQLSYEQYF
>TRBJ1-1|TRBD1|.|TRBV19
TGTGCCAGCCGACAGGGTGTTATTCCTTTCTTT
CASRQGVIPFF
>TRBJ2-7|.|.|TRBV19
TGTGCCAGTAGTACAGGGATCGCAACCTCCTACGAGCAGTACTTC
CASSTGIATSYEQYF
>TRBJ2-1|.|.|TRBV9
TGTGCCAGCAGCGTAGGCCTCGGTTGGGAGCAGTTCTTC
CASSVGLGWEQFF
>TRBJ2-1|TRBD2|.|TRBV19
TGTGCCAGTAGTATGGTTAGCGGGATCTTCAATGAGCAGTTCTTC
CASSMVSGIFNEQFF
>TRBJ2-3|.|.|TRBV5-4
TGTGCCAGCAGCTTGGGAGGAGGGGCTCAGTCCGCAGATACGCAGTATTTT
CASSLGGGAQSADTQYF
>TRBJ2-3|TRBD2|few|TRBV15
TGTGCCACCAGCAGAGAGCGGGAGATTGATACGCAGTATTTT
CATSREREIDTQYF
>TRBJ1-5|TRBD1|once|TRBV6-6
TGTGCCGGACAGGGGGAAGGGCAGCCCCAGCATTTT
CAGQGEGQPQHF
>TRBJ2-2|TRBD2|.|TRBV7-9
TGTGCCAGCAGCCCCGGACTAGCGGCGAACACCGGGGAGCTGTTTTTT
CASSPGLAANTGELFF
>TRBJ1-2|.|.|TRBV7-9
TGTGCCAGCAGCTTACTAGGGGCGCTCGATGGCTACACCTTC
CASSLLGALDGYTF
>TRBJ2-1|TRBD2|.|TRBV19
TGTGCCAGTAGTAAGAATGGCAGGGCGGGAGGGGGCAATGAGCAGTTCTTC
CASSKNGRAGGGNEQFF
>TRBJ2-7|.|few|TRBV6-6
TGTGCCAGCAGCCCGTCTACAGGTCCTTCCTACGAGCAGTACTTC
CASSPSTGPSYEQYF
>TRBJ1-5|.|.|TRBV6-1
TGTGCCAGCGAACCCAGGGATAGCAATCAGCCCCAGCATTTT
CASEPRDSNQPQHF
>TRBJ1-5|.|.|TRBV28
TGTGCCAGCAGTTTAACAGGTCGCAGTAGCAATCAGCCCCAGCATTTT
CASSLTGRSSNQPQHF
>TRBJ2-7|.|once|TRBV19
TGTGCCAGTAGTACACACAGGGAAGGCGAGCAGTACTTC
CASSTHREGEQYF
>TRBJ2-1|TRBD1|once|TRBV2
TGTGCCAGTTCCGGGACAGAGTTCTACAATGAGCAGTTCTTC
CASSGTEFYNEQFF
>TRBJ2-3|TRBD1|.|TRBV5-1
TGCGCCAGCAGCTTCTTGACAGGGGATACAGATACGCAGTATTTT
CASSFLTGDTDTQYF
>TRBJ2-7|.|few|TRBV2
TGTGCCAGTGGGGCTGCCTACGAGCAGTACTTC
CASGAAYEQYF
>TRBJ1-1|.|.|TRBV4-1
TGCGCCAGCAGCCAAACAGGGAGCATGACTGAAGCTTTCTTT
CASSQTGSMTEAFF